This TCR beta chain emerged from a study of T cell responses to AZD1222 COVID-19 vaccine. The CDR3 runs to 16 residues. Trimming removed 6 bases from V and 0 bases from J, with 14 bases in between. Germline values: CDR1 KGHSH, CDR2 LQKENI. The study's findings and limits: Just a handful of AZD1222 recipients were seropositive at baseline. Reportedly, close to half of spike-specific TCRs are directed against unmutated variant regions. When two AZD1222 doses had been given, Spike-specific TCR breadth and depth rose. Among the donors, most were white British and more were female, and clonal diversity was possibly underestimated.

Worth noting for this clone: Its antigen is as yet unknown.

Profiling relied on immunoSEQ multiplex PCR, and the TCRdb table lists in-frame clones only, not all of them. The sample holds some 150,000 clones, 88% seen once. V and J are TRBV18 and TRBJ2-2; D may be TRBD1 (5 bases). The source material was peripheral blood, sampled 28 days after the second AZD1222 dose. The source of this sequence is an adult who received the AZD1222 COVID-19 vaccine. DNA for the CDR3: TGTGCCAGCTCGCCTACCGGACACACGAACACCGGGGAGCTGTTTTTT. Translation gives CASSPTGHTNTGELFF.